This TCR beta chain was sequenced in a study of PD-L1 blockade in urothelial cancer. Only in-frame clones appear in the TCRdb table, and some are missing; sequencing was by immunoSEQ multiplex PCR. Found here are roughly 130,000 clones, 65% to 85% of them singletons; the top ten hold 2.5% to 4%. As for time point: pretreatment peripheral blood. Patient disease was locally advanced or metastatic urothelial carcinoma. Per-patient samples, pretreatment and on-treatment, numbered 1 to 8. Trimming cost V 0 bases and J 5 bases, with 17 bases left between them. CDR3 size: 16 residues. The germline V gene has CDR1 MNHEY and CDR2 SVGAGI.

The specimen was PBMCs, collected around atezolizumab (anti-PD-L1) treatment. This receptor was obtained from a man between 45 and 60 years old with urothelial cancer. The chain couples TRBV6-5 to TRBJ2-7; D is perhaps TRBD2 (6 bases). The CDR3 DNA follows: TGTGCCAGCAGTTACTCCCGGCTAGCGAGAGCCAACGAGCAGTACTTC. Translating it yields CASSYSRLARANEQYF.